This is a list of T cell receptor beta chains from one sample in a study of cytomegalovirus exposure and HLA in healthy donors. Clones were read by immunoSEQ multiplex PCR, and TCRdb kept only the in-frame ones, dropping some. This table holds 160,000 or so clones, about 75% found once. The sample was PBMCs. The origin of the receptors is a middle-aged man in good health and CMV-seropositive. CDR3s leave out the opening cysteine and the closing phenylalanine or tryptophan. Clone sizes are given selectively: once, few, many, or a class where the clone is expanded.

J gene | V gene | clone size | CDR3 protein
TRBJ1-2 | TRBV6-1 | - | ASRAGVYGYT
TRBJ2-2 | TRBV6-1 | - | ASSEDPGTPSNTGELF
TRBJ2-2 | TRBV27 | - | ASRDYGELF
TRBJ1-5 | TRBV6-6 | - | ASSYSMTDHNQPQH
TRBJ2-4 | TRBV5-4 | - | ASSLGDREKNVQY
- | TRBV5-1 | - | ASSLGSSYEQY
TRBJ2-4 | TRBV5-1 | - | ASSLLGQTNLAKNIQY
TRBJ2-2 | TRBV6-1 | - | ASSEALAGGANTGELF
TRBJ1-4 | TRBV6-1 | - | ASSEFSTGNYEKLF
TRBJ1-5 | TRBV10-3 | - | AISESLGQGNQPQH
TRBJ2-7 | TRBV25-1 | - | ASSKSGPTGSEQY
TRBJ2-1 | TRBV25-1 | - | ASSHYGTGPLVHEQF
TRBJ2-5 | TRBV19 | - | ASQTNLGETQY
TRBJ1-1 | TRBV27 | - | ASSLRGSPEAF
TRBJ2-3 | TRBV30 | few | AWSVPYAGQGAKSLLSRTQY
TRBJ2-1 | TRBV27 | - | ASSPYPTASGAWSEQF
TRBJ1-4 | TRBV5-4 | - | ASSRTGQNEKLF
TRBJ2-2 | TRBV5-1 | - | ASSLVGGGTGELF
TRBJ2-7 | TRBV2 | - | ASSETPVGDEQY
TRBJ1-1 | TRBV4-1 | - | ASSQPGSYMNTEAF
TRBJ2-1 | TRBV14 | - | ASSQGASLNEQF
TRBJ1-4 | TRBV28 | many | ASSSDLTGVSLF